This TCR beta chain was identified during a study of cytomegalovirus exposure and HLA in healthy donors. As to this clone: Antigen: not known.

The PCR ran on 60 Vbeta and 13 Jbeta primers. Clones were sequenced by immunoSEQ multiplex PCR, and TCRdb holds only the in-frame ones, with some missing. The sample consists of about 170,000 clones, roughly 80% of them appearing once. V trimming: 3 bases; J trimming: 5 bases; junction bases outside the gene matches: 5. The CDR3 sequence is 15 residues long. Germline CDR1 reads LNHDA; CDR2 reads SQIVND (reference sequence). Findings and caveats of the study: Cytomegalovirus association was listed for 170 or so TCR beta chains.

What was sequenced was PBMCs. The rearrangement joins TRBV19 to TRBJ1-1; 11 positions agree with TRBD1. This clonotype was obtained from a female donor in good health and CMV-seronegative. The CDR3 spells CASSMGDRGLTEAFF. The CDR3 bases are TGTGCCAGTAGTATGGGGGACAGGGGGTTGACTGAAGCTTTCTTT.